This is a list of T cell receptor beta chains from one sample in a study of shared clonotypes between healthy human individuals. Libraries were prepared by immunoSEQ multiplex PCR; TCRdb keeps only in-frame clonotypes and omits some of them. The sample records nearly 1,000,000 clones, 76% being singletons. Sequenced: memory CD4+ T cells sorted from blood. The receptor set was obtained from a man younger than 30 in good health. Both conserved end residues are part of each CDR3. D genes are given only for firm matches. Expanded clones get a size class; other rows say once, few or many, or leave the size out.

CASSLGFGGGNTIYF	TGTGCCAGCAGCCTAGGTTTCGGCGGCGGAAACACCATATATTTT	.	.	TRBV11-2	TRBJ1-3
CASTQGSTYGEQYF	TGTGCCAGCACCCAGGGTAGTACGTATGGCGAGCAGTACTTC	.	once	TRBV2	TRBJ2-7
CASFPAGLHEKLFF	TGTGCCAGCTTCCCCGCCGGGCTCCATGAAAAACTGTTTTTT	.	.	TRBV28	TRBJ1-4
CASSESTSSTQYF	TGTGCCAGCAGTGAATCGACGAGTAGTACGCAGTATTTT	.	.	TRBV25-1	TRBJ2-3
CASSKLGSYGYTF	TGTGCCAGCAGCAAGCTGGGGAGCTATGGCTACACCTTC	.	.	TRBV9	TRBJ1-2
CASSIWSGELFF	TGTGCCAGTAGTATTTGGTCCGGGGAGCTGTTTTTT	.	.	TRBV19	TRBJ2-2
CASSRGQGGTEAFF	TGTGCCAGCAGCCGTGGACAGGGCGGCACTGAAGCTTTCTTT	TRBD1	.	TRBV11-2	TRBJ1-1
CASSPGRAASNQPQHF	TGTGCCAGTAGTCCTGGTCGGGCAGCCAGCAATCAGCCCCAGCATTTT	.	.	TRBV19	TRBJ1-5
CASSYLGSRSSYEQYF	TGTGCCAGCAGTTATCTGGGCTCCCGGAGCTCCTACGAGCAGTACTTC	.	.	TRBV6-6	TRBJ2-7
CASSLGGAGAQYF	TGTGCCAGCAGCTTAGGGGGGGCAGGGGCCCAGTACTTC	.	.	TRBV7-2	TRBJ2-5
CASSSRVKPAEQYF	TGTGCCAGCAGTTCCAGGGTAAAACCCGCCGAGCAGTACTTC	.	.	TRBV27	TRBJ2-7
CASSEGGATNEKLFF	TGTGCCAGCAGTGAAGGGGGCGCAACTAATGAAAAACTGTTTTTT	.	.	TRBV6-1	TRBJ1-4
CASSRRMYSNQPQHF	TGTGCCAGCAGCCGACGGATGTATAGCAATCAGCCCCAGCATTTT	.	once	TRBV5-4	TRBJ1-5
CAWSVPGVGGEQYF	TGTGCCTGGAGTGTTCCGGGGGTGGGTGGCGAGCAGTACTTC	.	.	TRBV30	TRBJ2-7
CASSLGHRGQETQYF	TGTGCCAGCAGCTTAGGCCACAGGGGTCAAGAGACCCAGTACTTC	TRBD1	.	TRBV7-6	TRBJ2-5
CASSLKGTPGYTF	TGTGCCAGCAGTTTAAAAGGGACGCCTGGCTACACCTTC	.	.	TRBV28	TRBJ1-2
CASSLSQGAREAFF	TGTGCCAGCAGTTTATCCCAGGGGGCTCGTGAAGCTTTCTTT	TRBD1	.	TRBV28	TRBJ1-1
CASSLQGFRAGVLYEQYF	TGTGCCAGCAGTTTACAAGGCTTCAGAGCGGGAGTACTCTACGAGCAGTACTTC	TRBD2	.	TRBV28	TRBJ2-7
CAWSSGQRLGYTF	TGTGCCTGGAGTTCGGGGCAGCGTCTCGGCTACACCTTC	.	.	TRBV30	TRBJ1-2
CASSQEFAGPETQYF	TGCGCCAGCAGCCAAGAGTTTGCGGGACCAGAGACCCAGTACTTC	.	.	TRBV4-3	TRBJ2-5
CASSRKLGAGGQETQYF	TGTGCCAGCAGCCGCAAACTTGGGGCGGGAGGGCAAGAGACCCAGTACTTC	TRBD2	.	TRBV13	TRBJ2-5
CASSPPGQGRKLFF	TGTGCCAGCAGCCCCCCGGGACAGGGCCGGAAACTGTTTTTT	TRBD1	.	TRBV28	TRBJ1-4
CASSQRQGVYGYTF	TGTGCCAGCAGTCAACGACAGGGGGTCTATGGCTACACCTTC	TRBD1	.	TRBV6-5	TRBJ1-2
CASSRTGGSTDTQYF	TGCGCCAGCAGCCGGACGGGAGGAAGCACAGATACGCAGTATTTT	TRBD2	.	TRBV5-1	TRBJ2-3
CSALDYYEQYF	TGCAGTGCCCTGGACTATTACGAGCAGTACTTC	.	.	TRBV20-1	TRBJ2-7
CASSWTSGTTREQFF	TGTGCCAGCAGCTGGACTAGCGGGACGACAAGAGAGCAGTTCTTC	TRBD2	.	TRBV7-2	TRBJ2-1
CASSQARGIGYNEQFF	TGTGCCAGCAGCCAAGCGAGGGGGATAGGATACAATGAGCAGTTCTTC	.	.	TRBV14	TRBJ2-1
CAISRTSGRAGSDAEQFF	TGTGCCATCAGTAGGACTAGCGGGAGGGCCGGTTCTGATGCTGAGCAGTTCTTC	TRBD2	.	TRBV10-3	TRBJ2-1
CASSSRQEVYGYTF	TGTGCCAGCAGTTCGCGACAGGAGGTCTATGGCTACACCTTC	.	.	TRBV27	TRBJ1-2